These 11 T cell receptor beta chains were all obtained from the same sample, sequenced in a study of molecular identifiers for immune sequencing clone quantification (dated by TCRdb to the late 2010s). Library preparation used PCR. TCRdb records Illumina HiSeq 4000 as the sequencer. TCRdb redid the processing of the public reads, applying fastp at Q25 and MiXCR, and retained in-frame beta chains. One record per CDR3 amino acid sequence lists the most common genes and DNA. The sample table records about 320,000 distinct CDR3 sequences; 20% to 25% of these occur just once. About 0.79% of the sample is taken by the ten largest. Sequencing was carried out using naive CD8+ T cells from blood, with Jurkat cell RNA spiked in. The meaning of the sample's cell subset or site label: FACS-sorted CD8+CD4-CCR7+CD45RA+ naive T cells. Every receptor here comes from a human donor in good health. Some libraries in this study had Jurkat cell RNA spiked in.

The chain joins TRBV4-1 to TRBJ1-1; D is perhaps TRBD1 (5 bases). CDR1 and CDR2 (germline): MGHRA, YSYEKL. This CDR3 region has 16 residues. Trimming pared 0 bases from V and 0 bases from J, leaving 11 bases between. The CDR3: CASSQEVTALNTEAFF. In nucleotides, the CDR3 is TGCGCCAGCAGCCAAGAGGTGACAGCCTTGAACACTGAAGCTTTCTTT.

At least ten counts were recorded for this clonotype. CDR3 amino acids: CSATKNTEAFF. The CDR3 DNA follows: TGCAGTGCTACAAAGAACACTGAAGCTTTCTTT. This chain connects TRBV20-1 to TRBJ1-1; D is uncertain. Trimming left V 4 bases short and J 1 base short, with 4 bases between. Germline CDR1 and CDR2: DFQATT and SNEGSKA (reference sequence). The CDR3 loop spans 11 amino acids.

This clonotype has at least ten counts. This chain joins TRBV10-3 and TRBJ2-7, with TRBD1 identical over 8 bases. Per the germline V gene, CDR1 is ENHRY and CDR2 is SYGVKD. Trimming removed 6 bases from V and 2 bases from J; junction bases left unmatched: 6. This CDR3 contains 14 residues. In DNA, the CDR3 is TGTGCCATCAGCATCACAGGGGGTCCCTACGAGCAGTACTTC. This sequence encodes CAISITGGPYEQYF.

This clonotype was observed at least ten times. The chain links TRBV27 to TRBJ2-2; D is possibly TRBD2 (6 bases). CDR1 and CDR2 (germline): MNHEY, SMNVEV (reference sequence). Trimming left V 3 bases short and J 5 bases short, with 13 bases between. CDR3 size: 15 residues. For the CDR3, the DNA is TGTGCCAGCAGTTTTAGCGGTGGGGGGACCGGGGAGCTGTTTTTT. It yields the protein CASSFSGGGTGELFF.

This chain joins TRBV7-9 and TRBJ2-7, with D hard to call. There are 15 residues in the CDR3. Trimming left V 0 bases short and J 7 bases short, with 16 bases between. Germline values: CDR1 SEHNR, CDR2 FQNEAQ (reference sequence). CDR3 protein: CASSLANRSVWEQYF. CDR3 DNA: TGTGCCAGCAGCTTAGCGAACCGCTCGGTATGGGAGCAGTACTTC.

Turning to this clonotype: With a much larger clone just one base away, this may be a read error. V and J are TRBV24-1 and TRBJ2-1; 8 bases fit TRBD2. CDR1 and CDR2 (germline): KGHDR, SFDVKD. The CDR3 length is 15 residues. Here the CDR3 DNA reads TGTGCCGCCAGTGACTTGGGACTAGAAGACAATGAGCAGTTCTTC. Protein sequence: CAASDLGLEDNEQFF.

The rearrangement uses TRBV12-3 or TRBV12-4 and TRBJ2-7, with D possibly TRBD2 on 6 matching bases. Trimming took 5 bases from V and 2 from J, leaving 13 bases between them. This CDR3 spans 14 amino acids. This CDR3 is CASSAGTETYEQYF. The CDR3 bases are TGTGCCAGCAGTGCGGGAACAGAAACCTACGAGCAGTACTTC.

Of note for this clonotype: Just one base apart from a much larger clone, this may be a read error. The V call is TRBV4-3, the J call TRBJ1-2; D call uncertain. The V gene's germline CDR1 is LGHNA and CDR2 YSLEER. This CDR3 has 17 residues. The CDR3 bases are TGCCCCAGCAGCCAAGGAACCTCACCTGGGCAGTCCGACGGCTACACCTTC. Its protein is CPSSQGTSPGQSDGYTF.

This clonotype was observed at least ten times. The chain combines TRBV28 with TRBJ2-7; 9 bases are a match to TRBD1. J gave up 5 bases and V 3 bases, and 11 bases lay outside the gene matches. Germline V gene sequence: CDR1 MDHEN, CDR2 SYDVKM. The CDR3 has 16 residues. CDR3 DNA sequence: TGTGCCAGCAGTTTGGAGAGGGGACAGGGCTTCCACGAGCAGTACTTC. Amino acid sequence: CASSLERGQGFHEQYF. The full variable domain, rest sourced from reference TRBV28 and TRBJ2-7, is DVKVTQSSRYLVKRTGEKVFLECVQDMDHENMFWYRQDPGLGLRLIYFSYDVKMKEKGDIPEGYSVSREKKERFSLILESASTNQTSMYLCASSLERGQGFHEQYFGPGTRLTVT.

The CDR3, as DNA: TGCAGTGCTGGGAGTAACGACCTCTCCTACGAGCAGTACTTC. Its protein product is CSAGSNDLSYEQYF. The rearrangement links TRBV20-1 to TRBJ2-7; TRBD2 is a possible D gene (5 bases). Germline CDR1 reads DFQATT; CDR2 reads SNEGSKA (reference sequence). The CDR3 totals 14 residues. Trimming shortened V by 5 bases and J by 0 bases, and 14 bases separated the two germline ends.

This clonotype appeared many times. The chain has TRBV7-9 and TRBJ1-5, with D possibly being TRBD1 (6 bases). Germline V CDR1 and CDR2: SEHNR, FQNEAQ (reference sequence). There are 15 residues in the CDR3. Trimming pared 1 base from V and 5 bases from J, leaving 12 bases between. The CDR3 spells CASSLDGGADQPQHF. The CDR3 DNA reads as TGTGCCAGCAGCTTAGACGGGGGCGCCGATCAGCCCCAGCATTTT.